The 20 T cell receptor beta chains in this list originate from one sample, sequenced in a study of blood T cell repertoires in COVID-19. The data were produced by immunoSEQ multiplex PCR, yet TCRdb's version contains in-frame clones alone and is incomplete. The sample holds approximately 210,000 clones; around 86% are singletons and the top ten take roughly 4.9%. The sample comprised peripheral blood. All receptors come from a human donor in a cohort sampled during active COVID-19.

This clone appeared a single time. The chain carries TRBV5-5 and TRBJ2-7; possible D gene TRBD1, 5 bases. The CDR3 is 13 amino acids. The germline gives CDR1 SGHKS, CDR2 YYEKEE (reference sequence). V was shortened by 5 bases and J by 1 base, with 10 bases between the two germline ends. The chain's CDR3 is CASSSDSSYEQYF. The CDR3 DNA is TGTGCCAGCAGTTCAGACAGTTCCTACGAGCAGTACTTC.

This rearrangement joins TRBV4-2 to TRBJ1-2; no clear D gene. Germline V gives CDR1 LGHNA, CDR2 YNFKEQ. V shed 3 bases and J shed 4 bases, with 15 bases lying between them. The CDR3 is 15 amino acids. CDR3 DNA sequence: TGTGCCAGCAGCCATCCAAGCCCAGGAACCTATGGCTACACCTTC. The encoded protein is CASSHPSPGTYGYTF.

This chain connects TRBV9 to TRBJ1-4, with D tentatively TRBD1 (6 bases). CDR1 and CDR2 from the germline V gene are SGDLS and YYNGEE. Trimming removed 4 bases from V and 5 bases from J, with 18 bases in between. This CDR3 contains 16 residues. The CDR3 region has the DNA TGTGCCAGCAGCCCCGAAGGCAGGGGTAGGAATGAAAAACTGTTTTTT. It yields the protein CASSPEGRGRNEKLFF.

Only a few counts were recorded for this clone. The rearrangement links TRBV4-1 to TRBJ1-1, with TRBD1 as a possible D gene (6 bases). This CDR3 is 14 amino acids long. CDR1 and CDR2 (germline): MGHRA, YSYEKL. V shed 2 bases and J shed 5 bases, with 12 bases lying between them. CDR3 sequence: CASSQRDRWTEAFF. The CDR3 region has the DNA TGCGCCAGCAGCCAACGTGACAGGTGGACTGAAGCTTTCTTT.

J is TRBJ2-3 and V is TRBV4-1, with a tentative D call TRBD1 (5 bases). Trimming stripped 1 base from V and 1 base from J, with 15 bases between. The CDR3 is 17 residues long. Germline CDR1 and CDR2: MGHRA and YSYEKL. In DNA form, the CDR3 reads TGCGCCAGCAGCCAAGTAGGGCAGGGTATGGGCACAGATACGCAGTATTTT. Encoded protein: CASSQVGQGMGTDTQYF.

There are a few counts of this clone. The same CDR3 can be traced to other DNA sequences in this sample. In DNA, the CDR3 is TGTGCCAGCAGTTTCCCCTCAAGCGGGAGCTCCTACAATGAGCAGTTCTTC. Translated, it gives CASSFPSSGSSYNEQFF. The chain is built from TRBV28 and TRBJ2-1, with 8 bases fitting TRBD2. CDR3 length: 17 amino acids. V gave up 3 bases and J gave up 0 bases; unmatched junction bases: 7. Germline-derived CDR1 and CDR2 are MDHEN and SYDVKM.

The chain joins TRBV7-9 to TRBJ1-2; 7 bases map to TRBD1. V was clipped by 4 bases and J by 1 base; unmatched bases: 12. The CDR3 runs 17 residues. Germline CDR1 and CDR2: SEHNR and FQNEAQ (reference sequence). The CDR3 coding sequence is TGTGCCAGCAGCTCCGACGTCGGGACAGCCGGTAACTATGGCTACACCTTC. Amino acid sequence: CASSSDVGTAGNYGYTF.

The gene calls are TRBV7-3 and TRBJ2-1; D possibly corresponds to TRBD1 (6 bases). The germline CDR1 and CDR2 sequences are SGHTA and FQGTGA. The CDR3 extends over 13 amino acids. With 5 bases removed from V and 7 bases from J, the gap between germline ends came to 12 bases. The CDR3 protein is CASSPIGGNEQFF. The CDR3 region has the DNA TGTGCCAGCAGCCCTATAGGGGGAAATGAGCAGTTCTTC.

The chain recombines TRBV19 with TRBJ1-1, with 7 bases fitting TRBD1. The CDR3 has 13 amino acids. Germline loops: CDR1 LNHDA, CDR2 SQIVND (reference sequence). The J segment lost 10 bases and the V segment lost 4 bases, leaving 9 bases of the junction unmatched. The CDR3, as DNA: TGTGCCAGTAGTAGCCGACAGGGTGTGGGAGCTTTCTTT. It is translated as CASSSRQGVGAFF.

J is TRBJ2-7 and V is TRBV18, with D perhaps matching TRBD2 (6 bases). V lost 3 bases and J 4 bases, leaving 10 bases between the germline ends. This CDR3 has 13 residues. Germline V lookup: CDR1 KGHSH, CDR2 LQKENI. The CDR3 nucleotides are TGTGCCAGCTCACCGAATAGCGGATACGAGCAGTACTTC. Its translation is CASSPNSGYEQYF.

The rearrangement links TRBV25-1 to TRBJ2-7; 10 positions agree with TRBD2. The junction had 2 bases not matched to a gene; V was cut back by 2 bases and J by 4 bases. Germline loops: CDR1 MGHDK, CDR2 SYGVNS. The CDR3 consists of 14 residues. CDR3 in amino acids: CASSEPSGSYEQYF. CDR3 DNA: TGTGCCAGCAGTGAACCTAGCGGGAGTTACGAGCAGTACTTC.

The gene calls are TRBV5-4 and TRBJ1-1; weak D call: TRBD1 (6 bases). Germline CDR1 is SGHNT and CDR2 is YYREEE (reference sequence). The V end was cut by 6 bases, the J end by 0 bases, with 9 bases between. The CDR3 runs to 13 residues. The CDR3 region is CASNGQMNTEAFF. Here the CDR3 DNA reads TGTGCCAGCAACGGACAGATGAACACTGAAGCTTTCTTT.

The chain employs TRBV2 and TRBJ2-7; 8 bases fit TRBD1. CDR3 length equals 13 residues. Germline CDR1 reads SNHLY; CDR2 reads FYNNEI. V gave up 7 bases and J gave up 3 bases; unmatched junction bases: 5. CDR3 sequence (DNA): TGTGCCAGCACGGGACAGGATGACTACGAGCAGTACTTC. The encoded protein is CASTGQDDYEQYF.

The V gene is TRBV19, the J gene TRBJ1-1; 7 bases agree with TRBD1. CDR1 and CDR2 from the germline V gene are LNHDA and SQIVND (reference sequence). V trimming: 5 bases; J trimming: 3 bases; junction bases outside the gene matches: 18. This CDR3 has 18 amino acids. For the CDR3, the DNA is TGTGCCAGTAGTCTTAGGGGGCCTCGCTTTGGGGAGCACACTGAAGCTTTCTTT. Translating gives CASSLRGPRFGEHTEAFF.

This chain links TRBV21-1 with TRBJ2-7; TRBD1, the table's D call, lacks a check against the DNA. TRBV21-1 is given as a pseudogene. The CDR3 loop spans 11 amino acids. The CDR3 sequence is CASSTGYEQYF. In DNA, the CDR3 is TGTGCCAGCAGCACAGGGTACGAGCAGTACTTC.

The J gene is TRBJ1-1, the V gene TRBV4-2, with TRBD1 as a possible D gene (6 bases). Trimming left V 1 base short and J 6 bases short, with 9 bases between. Germline CDR1 is LGHNA and CDR2 is YNFKEQ. The CDR3 has 13 amino acids. This CDR3 is CASSQVQGSEAFF. For the CDR3, the DNA is TGTGCCAGCAGCCAAGTTCAGGGGTCTGAAGCTTTCTTT.

This clone appeared a few times. J is TRBJ2-7 and V is TRBV6-5, with 12 bases matching TRBD1. CDR1 is MNHEY and CDR2 is SVGAGI in the germline V gene. The length of the CDR3 is 13 residues. V dropped 10 bases and J dropped 2; count of bases not matched to a gene: 3. Here the CDR3 reads CATRDRGPYEQYF. Here the CDR3 DNA reads TGTGCCACCCGGGACAGGGGGCCCTACGAGCAGTACTTC.

This clone was counted between two and nine times. CDR3 DNA sequence: TGCAGCACTGGACAGGGGGCGGGAGAGCAGTACTTC. The encoded protein is CSTGQGAGEQYF. V is TRBV29-1 and J is TRBJ2-7; 11 bases are a match to TRBD1. Per the germline V gene, CDR1 is SQVTM and CDR2 is ANQGSEA. There are 12 residues in the CDR3. The J segment lost 7 bases and the V segment lost 8 bases, leaving 7 bases of the junction unmatched.

This clone has only a few counts. The chain has TRBV28 and TRBJ2-7; TRBD2 agrees at 8 bases. Germline assignment: CDR1 MDHEN and CDR2 SYDVKM. There are 15 residues in the CDR3. V dropped 1 base and J dropped 6; count of bases not matched to a gene: 8. The chain's CDR3 is CASSLLSGSIREQYF. DNA for the CDR3: TGTGCCAGCAGTTTATTAAGCGGGAGCATACGCGAGCAGTACTTC.

The chain has TRBV18 and TRBJ2-3; 10 bases agree with TRBD1. The CDR3 has 15 amino acids. From germline, CDR1 is KGHSH and CDR2 LQKENI. The V segment lost 4 bases and the J segment 5 bases; nucleotides outside the gene matches: 6. This CDR3 reads CASSRTGGGGDTQYF. In DNA form, the CDR3 reads TGTGCCAGCTCACGGACAGGGGGTGGTGGAGATACGCAGTATTTT.